This T cell receptor beta chain was observed in a study of beta chain features in type 1 diabetes. Overall study results and limits: Since sequencing was performed on cDNA, cells with high TCR expression could be over-represented. Patients' naive, central memory and regulatory TCRB repertoires appeared more alike than those of healthy donors.

Concerning this clone: Its antigen remains unknown.

V lost 4 bases, J lost 5 bases, and 6 bases lay in between. The germline CDR1 and CDR2 sequences are SGHTA and FQGNSA. This CDR3 contains 12 residues. The investigators reverse transcribed all of the isolated RNA, so they sequenced expressed TCRB transcripts. The method was immunoSEQ multiplex PCR; TCRdb's version includes in-frame clones alone and lacks a portion of them. The sample carries 240,000 or so clones, 68% recorded once. Specimen: naive CD4+ T cells from blood. This chain uses TRBV7-2 with TRBJ2-4; D not resolved. The clonotype was recovered from a man aged 25 to 40 in good health. CDR3 amino acids: CASSSHQNIQYF. CDR3 bases: TGTGCCAGCAGCTCCCACCAAAACATTCAGTACTTC.